Sequencing of this T cell receptor beta chain was carried out in a study of breast tumors, draining lymph nodes, adjacent tissues. This clonotype was recorded many times. TCRdb passed the multiplex PCR reads through MiXCR, listing each CDR3 protein once. The sample contains approximately 130,000 distinct CDR3 sequences, 21% of which appear only once. The V end was cut by 0 bases, the J end by 2 bases, with 7 bases between. This CDR3 has 14 amino acids. Germline CDR1 reads SGHVS; CDR2 reads FNYEAQ. Axillary draining lymph nodes of breast cancer patients supplied the node samples. This receptor was taken from a female donor with breast cancer. Some clones in this sample may be carry-over from other donors' samples. The chain links TRBV7-6 to TRBJ1-2; no firm D call. Sequenced input: axillary lymph node tissue. In DNA form, the CDR3 reads TGTGCCAGCAGCTTAGCGGGCGGGAACTATGGCTACACCTTC. Its translation is CASSLAGGNYGYTF.